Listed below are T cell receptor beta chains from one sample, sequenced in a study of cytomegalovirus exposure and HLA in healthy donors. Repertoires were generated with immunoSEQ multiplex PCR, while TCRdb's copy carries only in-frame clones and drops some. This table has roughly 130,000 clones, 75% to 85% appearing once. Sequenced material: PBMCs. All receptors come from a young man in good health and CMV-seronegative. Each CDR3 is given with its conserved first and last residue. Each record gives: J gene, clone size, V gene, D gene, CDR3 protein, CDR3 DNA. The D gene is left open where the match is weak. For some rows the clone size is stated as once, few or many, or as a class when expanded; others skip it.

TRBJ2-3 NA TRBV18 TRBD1 CASSPPGQPSDTQYF TGTGCCAGCTCACCACCGGGACAGCCCTCAGATACGCAGTATTTT
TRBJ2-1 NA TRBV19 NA CASSGSYNEQFF TGTGCCAGTAGCGGCTCCTACAATGAGCAGTTCTTC
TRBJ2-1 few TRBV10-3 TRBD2 CAISESFQLAGNNEQFF TGTGCCATCAGTGAGTCATTTCAACTAGCGGGAAACAATGAGCAGTTCTTC
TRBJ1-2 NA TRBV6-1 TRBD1 CASSESTTGVKGYTF TGTGCCAGCAGTGAATCAACCACAGGGGTCAAGGGCTACACCTTC
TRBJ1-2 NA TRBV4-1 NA CASSVHREDLNYGYTF TGCGCCAGCAGCGTCCACCGGGAGGATCTTAACTATGGCTACACCTTC
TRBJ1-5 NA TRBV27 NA CASSLQQKNQPQHF TGTGCCAGCAGTTTACAACAAAAGAATCAGCCCCAGCATTTT
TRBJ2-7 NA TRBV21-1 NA CASSKFASRTGGEQYF TGTGCCAGCAGCAAATTTGCCTCTCGAACAGGGGGCGAGCAGTACTTC
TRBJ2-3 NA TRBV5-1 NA CASSLYGDSSLTDTQYF TGCGCCAGCAGCTTGTATGGGGACTCGTCCCTCACAGATACGCAGTATTTT
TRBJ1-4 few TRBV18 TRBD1 CASSPGQGATNEKLFF TGTGCCAGCTCACCCGGACAGGGAGCCACTAATGAAAAACTGTTTTTT
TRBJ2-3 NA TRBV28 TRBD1 CASSPIPGGLTDTQYF TGTGCCAGCAGTCCGATTCCAGGGGGTTTGACAGATACGCAGTATTTT
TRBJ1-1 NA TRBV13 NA CASRVNTEAFF TGTGCCAGCCGGGTGAACACTGAAGCTTTCTTT
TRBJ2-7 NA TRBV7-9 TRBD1 CSSSLMAGRGRPPYEQYF TGTTCCAGCAGCTTAATGGCGGGCAGGGGGCGGCCCCCCTACGAGCAGTACTTC
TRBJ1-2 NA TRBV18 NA CASSPPQRSYGYTF TGTGCCAGCTCACCACCGCAGCGCTCCTATGGCTACACCTTC
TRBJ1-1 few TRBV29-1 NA CSGDMNTEAFF TGCAGCGGGGACATGAACACTGAAGCTTTCTTT
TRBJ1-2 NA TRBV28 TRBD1 CASTNRGQGGYTF TGTGCCAGCACCAACAGGGGGCAAGGCGGCTACACCTTC
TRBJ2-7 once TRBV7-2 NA CASSSQYEQYF TGTGCCAGCAGCTCCCAATACGAGCAGTACTTC
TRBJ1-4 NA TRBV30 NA CAWKLSGEKLFF TGTGCCTGGAAATTAAGCGGTGAAAAACTGTTTTTT
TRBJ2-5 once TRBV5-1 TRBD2 CASSLAGGTSEETQYF TGCGCCAGCAGCTTGGCCGGAGGGACTAGCGAAGAGACCCAGTACTTC
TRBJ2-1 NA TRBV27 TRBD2 CASSSTSGSGNEQFF TGTGCCAGCAGTTCGACTAGCGGGAGTGGGAATGAGCAGTTCTTC
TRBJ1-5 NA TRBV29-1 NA CSVEGYVTVPNQPQHF TGCAGCGTCGAGGGATACGTTACAGTCCCTAATCAGCCCCAGCATTTT
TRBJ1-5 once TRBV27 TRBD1 CASSKSTGGARQPQHF TGTGCCAGCAGTAAATCGACAGGGGGCGCGAGGCAGCCCCAGCATTTT
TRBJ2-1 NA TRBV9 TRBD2 CASSVGASGDNEQFF TGTGCCAGCAGCGTAGGAGCGAGCGGGGACAATGAGCAGTTCTTC
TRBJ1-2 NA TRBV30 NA CAWSPDTRRGYTF TGTGCCTGGAGCCCGGACACCAGGCGTGGCTACACCTTC
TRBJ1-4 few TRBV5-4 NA CASSTGYNEKLFF TGTGCCAGCAGCACAGGGTATAATGAAAAACTGTTTTTT
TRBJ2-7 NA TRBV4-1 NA CASSQVLTGTYEQYF TGCGCCAGCAGCCAAGTTTTGACAGGTACCTACGAGCAGTACTTC
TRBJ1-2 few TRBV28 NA CASSFAVGYGYTF TGTGCCAGCAGTTTTGCGGTCGGATATGGCTACACCTTC
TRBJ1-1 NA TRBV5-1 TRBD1 CASSLEAGGITEAFF TGCGCCAGCAGCTTGGAGGCAGGGGGCATTACTGAAGCTTTCTTT
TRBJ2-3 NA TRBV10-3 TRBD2 CAISESVAGMGLSTDTQYF TGTGCCATCAGTGAGTCGGTAGCGGGAATGGGCCTTAGCACAGATACGCAGTATTTT
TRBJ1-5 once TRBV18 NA CASSPVDTNQPQHF TGTGCCAGCTCACCTGTCGACACCAATCAGCCCCAGCATTTT
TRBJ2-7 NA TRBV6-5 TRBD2 CASTPSWRGGNEQYF TGTGCCAGCACCCCATCGTGGCGGGGGGGTAACGAGCAGTACTTC
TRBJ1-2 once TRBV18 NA CASSSVPRLAGYTF TGTGCCAGCTCCTCGGTACCGAGGCTAGCTGGCTACACCTTC
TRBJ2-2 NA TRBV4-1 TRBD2 CASSQGLARTSTGELFF TGCGCCAGCAGCCAAGGACTAGCTAGAACATCCACCGGGGAGCTGTTTTTT
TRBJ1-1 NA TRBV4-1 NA CASSQDSDNLNTEAFF TGCGCCAGCAGCCAAGATAGCGACAACCTGAACACTGAAGCTTTCTTT
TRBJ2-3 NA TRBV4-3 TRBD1 CASSQSTGGEVADTQYF TGCGCCAGCAGCCAGTCTACAGGGGGCGAGGTAGCAGATACGCAGTATTTT
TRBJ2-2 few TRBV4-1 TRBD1 CASSLRSGQGNTGELFF TGCGCCAGCAGCCTTAGATCAGGACAGGGTAACACCGGGGAGCTGTTTTTT
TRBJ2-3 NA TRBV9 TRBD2 CASSVGGGGPPDTQYF TGTGCCAGCAGCGTAGGGGGGGGAGGGCCCCCAGATACGCAGTATTTT
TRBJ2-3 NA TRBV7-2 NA CASRPRAGHDTQYF TGTGCCAGCAGACCAAGAGCGGGACACGATACGCAGTATTTT
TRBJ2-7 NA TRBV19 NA CASTSEHNRGEQYF TGTGCCAGTACTAGCGAACACAATCGGGGCGAGCAGTACTTC
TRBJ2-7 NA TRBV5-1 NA CASSLVTNEQYF TGCGCCAGCAGCTTGGTTACAAACGAGCAGTACTTC
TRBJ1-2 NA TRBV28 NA CASSRPLAGEPTF TGTGCCAGCAGCCGTCCTCTTGCGGGCGAACCCACCTTC
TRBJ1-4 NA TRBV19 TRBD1 CASRQGLLNEKLFF TGTGCCAGTAGACAGGGGCTCCTCAATGAAAAACTGTTTTTT
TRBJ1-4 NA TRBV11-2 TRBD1 CASSSYRDRVVKLFF TGTGCCAGCAGCTCCTACCGGGACAGGGTAGTGAAACTGTTTTTT
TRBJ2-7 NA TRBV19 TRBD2 CASSKTSGSPQQYF TGTGCCAGTAGTAAGACTAGCGGGAGTCCCCAGCAGTACTTC
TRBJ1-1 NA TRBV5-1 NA CASSLAGVAEAFF TGCGCCAGCAGCTTGGCAGGGGTCGCTGAAGCTTTCTTT